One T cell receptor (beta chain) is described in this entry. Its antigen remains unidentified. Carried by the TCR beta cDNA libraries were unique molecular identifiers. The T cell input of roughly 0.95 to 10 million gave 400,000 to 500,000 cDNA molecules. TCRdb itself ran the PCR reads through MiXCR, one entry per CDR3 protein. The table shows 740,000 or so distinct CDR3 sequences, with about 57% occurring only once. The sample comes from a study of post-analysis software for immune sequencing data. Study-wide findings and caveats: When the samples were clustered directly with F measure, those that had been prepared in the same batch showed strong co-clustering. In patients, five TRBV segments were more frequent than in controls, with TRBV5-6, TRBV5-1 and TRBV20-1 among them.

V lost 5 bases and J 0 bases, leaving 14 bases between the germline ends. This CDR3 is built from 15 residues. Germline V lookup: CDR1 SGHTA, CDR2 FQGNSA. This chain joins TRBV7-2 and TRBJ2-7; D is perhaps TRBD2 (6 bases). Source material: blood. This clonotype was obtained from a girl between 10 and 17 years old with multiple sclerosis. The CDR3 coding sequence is TGTGCCAGCAGCACGGCCGGGACTCACTCCTACGAGCAGTACTTC. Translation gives CASSTAGTHSYEQYF.